This TCR beta chain was recovered during a study of blood T cell repertoires in COVID-19. Study-wide context: In each case, the material was cDNA or gDNA derived from T cells, B-cell-depleted T cells, or PBMCs.

TCRdb's copy holds only in-frame clones and misses some; the assay was immunoSEQ multiplex PCR. The sample yields around 200,000 clones, over 75% seen once. CDR3 length equals 16 residues. With V trimmed by 0 bases and J by 7 bases, 8 bases remained unmatched. Germline V gene sequence: CDR1 SGDLS, CDR2 YYNGEE. Specimen: peripheral blood. The origin of this receptor is an elderly woman with acute or convalescent COVID-19. The chain carries TRBV9 and TRBJ2-1, with 9 nucleotides matching TRBD2. The CDR3 DNA reads TGTGCCAGCAGCGTAGTTGAACTAGCGGGCAGAAATGAGCAGTTCTTC. Amino acid sequence: CASSVVELAGRNEQFF.